The clone carrying this TCR beta chain was observed a few times. The antigen is unknown. Trimming at V came to 0 bases and at J to 5 bases, leaving 8 bases not matched to a gene. This CDR3 is built from 16 residues. CDR1 is SGHRS, CDR2 YFSETQ, per germline. The source of the sample is a study of T cell responses to AZD1222 COVID-19 vaccine. The study's findings and limits: There were repertoire samples only from the period after the peak T cell response.

The method was immunoSEQ multiplex PCR; TCRdb's version includes in-frame clones alone and lacks a portion of them. This repertoire shows 100,000 or so clones, 88% found once; its top ten account for over 8%. This sample comprised peripheral blood, obtained on day 0 of AZD1222 vaccination. This clonotype was obtained from an adult in good health. The rearrangement uses TRBV5-1 and TRBJ2-5, with 9 nucleotides matching TRBD2. CDR3 protein: CASSLGGLAGFETQYF. The CDR3 nucleotides are TGCGCCAGCAGCTTGGGCGGTCTAGCGGGATTTGAGACCCAGTACTTC.